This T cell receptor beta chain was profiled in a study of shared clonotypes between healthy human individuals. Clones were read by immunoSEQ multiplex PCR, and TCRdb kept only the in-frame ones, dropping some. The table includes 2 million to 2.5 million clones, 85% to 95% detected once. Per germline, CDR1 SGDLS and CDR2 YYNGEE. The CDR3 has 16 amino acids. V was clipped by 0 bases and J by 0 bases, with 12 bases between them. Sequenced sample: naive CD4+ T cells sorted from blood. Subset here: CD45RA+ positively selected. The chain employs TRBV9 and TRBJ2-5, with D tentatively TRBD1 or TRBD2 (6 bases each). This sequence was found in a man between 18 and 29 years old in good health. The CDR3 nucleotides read TGTGCCAGCAGCGTAGGCCCGGGGGCGTACCAAGAGACCCAGTACTTC. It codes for CASSVGPGAYQETQYF.